This is a list of T cell receptor beta chains from one sample in a study of cytomegalovirus exposure and HLA in healthy donors. Profiling relied on immunoSEQ multiplex PCR, and the TCRdb table lists in-frame clones only, not all of them. The profile shows over 130,000 clones, 82% of them singletons. Material: PBMCs. All receptors come from a male donor in good health and CMV-seronegative. Each CDR3 is given with its conserved first and last residue. A D gene is named only where the DNA matches it firmly. Clone size, where shown, is once, few, many, or a class for clones that have expanded.

CASSAQTTGYTEAFF TGTGCCAGCAGCGCTCAGACTACCGGATACACTGAAGCTTTCTTT NA TRBV7-8 NA TRBJ1-1
CASSLVWGLAHTQYF TGCGCCAGCAGCTTGGTCTGGGGACTAGCTCATACGCAGTATTTT TRBD2 TRBV5-1 NA TRBJ2-3
CARQARNEQFF TGTGCCAGACAGGCTCGAAATGAGCAGTTCTTC NA TRBV5-8 NA TRBJ2-1
CASSPGGVGEQYF TGTGCCAGCAGCCCCGGGGGAGTGGGCGAGCAGTACTTC NA TRBV7-2 NA TRBJ2-7
CASSPVRLAGGYEQYF TGTGCCAGCAGCCCAGTACGACTAGCGGGCGGCTACGAGCAGTACTTC TRBD2 TRBV7-9 NA TRBJ2-7
CASSPGGGVYSNQPQHF TGTGCCAGCAGCCCGGGGGGAGGCGTATATAGCAATCAGCCCCAGCATTTT NA TRBV5-6 NA TRBJ1-5
CASAPYRTGNTIYF TGTGCCTCAGCTCCCTACAGGACTGGAAACACCATATATTTT NA TRBV28 NA TRBJ1-3
CASSVGSGVWYEQYF TGTGCCAGCAGCGTGGGTAGCGGCGTCTGGTACGAGCAGTACTTC NA TRBV9 NA TRBJ2-7
CASWDRFNYGYTF TGTGCCAGTTGGGACAGATTTAACTATGGCTACACCTTC TRBD1 TRBV19 NA TRBJ1-2
CASSQETGGYEQYF TGCGCCAGCAGCCAAGAGACGGGAGGCTACGAGCAGTACTTC TRBD2 TRBV4-3 NA TRBJ2-7
CARPGAGGYTDTQYF TGTGCCCGACCAGGGGCGGGAGGGTACACAGATACGCAGTATTTT TRBD2 TRBV19 NA TRBJ2-3
CASSLGQLGYGYTF TGTGCCAGCAGCCTTGGACAGCTCGGCTATGGCTACACCTTC NA TRBV7-2 NA TRBJ1-2
CASSTPRRGYTF TGTGCCAGCAGCACTCCCAGGCGAGGCTACACCTTC NA TRBV7-9 NA TRBJ1-2
CASSVGGAVSYEQYF TGTGCCAGCAGCGTAGGTGGGGCCGTATCCTACGAGCAGTACTTC NA TRBV9 once TRBJ2-7
CASSLGRGGPVTDTQYF TGCGCCAGCAGCTTGGGCCGCGGGGGTCCTGTTACAGATACGCAGTATTTT TRBD2 TRBV5-1 NA TRBJ2-3
CASSPPGLNTYSLIVTQFF TGTGCCAGCTCACCACCCGGACTAAACACCTATAGCCTGATTGTGACGCAGTTCTTC NA TRBV18 NA TRBJ2-1
CASSLIGDNTEAFF TGTGCCAGCAGTTTAATAGGGGATAACACTGAAGCTTTCTTT NA TRBV28 once TRBJ1-1
CASSLDFHTQYF TGTGCCAGCAGCTTGGACTTCCATACGCAGTATTTT NA TRBV7-9 NA TRBJ2-3
CASRDPPEVNEETQYF TGTGCCAGCAGGGACCCCCCGGAGGTGAACGAAGAGACCCAGTACTTC NA TRBV7-8 NA TRBJ2-5
CASSYSAQGGDTEAFF TGTGCCAGCAGTTACTCGGCACAGGGAGGGGACACTGAAGCTTTCTTT NA TRBV6-6 NA TRBJ1-1
CASTLRLAEGETQYF TGTGCCAGCACTTTAAGACTAGCGGAGGGAGAGACCCAGTACTTC TRBD2 TRBV5-4 NA TRBJ2-5
CASSFPSGYNEQFF TGTGCCAGCAGCTTCCCTAGCGGCTACAATGAGCAGTTCTTC TRBD2 TRBV5-4 NA TRBJ2-1